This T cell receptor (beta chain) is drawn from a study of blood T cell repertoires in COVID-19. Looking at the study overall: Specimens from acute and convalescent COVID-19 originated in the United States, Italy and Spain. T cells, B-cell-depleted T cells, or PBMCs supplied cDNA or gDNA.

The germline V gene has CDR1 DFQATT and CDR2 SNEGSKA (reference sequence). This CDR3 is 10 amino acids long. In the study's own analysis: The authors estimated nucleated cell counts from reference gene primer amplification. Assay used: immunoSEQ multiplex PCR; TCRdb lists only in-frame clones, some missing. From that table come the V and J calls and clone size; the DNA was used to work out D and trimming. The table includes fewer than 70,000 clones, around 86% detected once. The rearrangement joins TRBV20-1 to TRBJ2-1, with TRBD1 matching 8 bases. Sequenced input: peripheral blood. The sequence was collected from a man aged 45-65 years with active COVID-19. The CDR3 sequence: CSAGGNEQFF. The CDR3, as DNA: TGCAGCGCAGGGGGCAACGAGCAGTTCTTC.